Listed below are T cell receptor beta chains from one sample, sequenced in a study of radiotherapy plus CTLA-4 blockade in lung cancer. The assay was immunoSEQ multiplex PCR, and TCRdb's table has in-frame clones only and misses some. The repertoire consists of more than 75,000 clones, with roughly 80% occurring once and the leading ten covering about 26%. Source: peripheral blood, taken from a patient treated with radiotherapy plus ipilimumab. The receptor set was obtained from a human donor with non-small cell lung cancer that progressed on radiotherapy plus ipilimumab. CDR3s include the opening cysteine and the closing phenylalanine or tryptophan. A D gene is named only where the DNA matches it firmly. Size is stated for part of the rows, as once, few or many counts, or as a class when the clone is expanded.

v_call	d_call	clone_size	j_call	cdr3_nt	cdr3_aa
TRBV30	.	.	TRBJ1-5	TGTGCCTGGAGTGTATGGGGGGGTCAGCCCCAGCATTTT	CAWSVWGGQPQHF
TRBV18	.	.	TRBJ1-1	TGTGCCAGCTCACCACAGGAGATGAACACTGAAGCTTTCTTT	CASSPQEMNTEAFF
TRBV30	.	.	TRBJ2-3	TGTGCCTGGAGTGTAAATCGCGGGATTAGCACAGATACGCAGTATTTT	CAWSVNRGISTDTQYF
TRBV6-1	TRBD2	few	TRBJ2-7	TGTGCCAGCAGTGACGGACTAGCGGGAGTCTACGAGCAGTACTTC	CASSDGLAGVYEQYF
TRBV6-5	.	.	TRBJ1-2	TGTGCCAGCAGTTACGGGGATACGTATGGCTACACCTTC	CASSYGDTYGYTF
TRBV25-1	.	.	TRBJ2-2	TGTGCCAGCAGAAAGGAGGCAGGGGCCACCGGGGAGCTGTTTTTT	CASRKEAGATGELFF
TRBV18	.	.	TRBJ1-2	TGTGCCAGCTCACCACAGGTCGACTATGGCTACACCTTC	CASSPQVDYGYTF
TRBV6-1	.	.	TRBJ2-7	TGTGCCAGCAGTGAAGCCCTCACCGCCTACGAGCAGTACTTC	CASSEALTAYEQYF
TRBV5-5	TRBD2	.	TRBJ2-7	TGTGCCAGCAGCGACGGGACTAATCTGCCCTACGAGCAGTACTTC	CASSDGTNLPYEQYF
TRBV27	TRBD2	.	TRBJ2-1	TGTGCCAGCAGTCGCTCGACTAGCGGGAACTACAATGAGCAGTTCTTC	CASSRSTSGNYNEQFF
TRBV19	.	few	TRBJ1-5	TGTGCCAGAATAGGCTGTCCAGGGAAGTCAGATTCCCAGCATTTT	CARIGCPGKSDSQHF
TRBV10-2	.	.	TRBJ1-1	TGCGCCAGTTCGGTTACGGGCACTGAAGCTTTCTTT	CASSVTGTEAFF
TRBV13	TRBD2	.	TRBJ2-1	TGTGCCAGCAGCTTGGGACTAGCGGGGTTTGTCGATGAGCAGTTCTTC	CASSLGLAGFVDEQFF